The next 32 T cell receptor beta chains were all read from a single sample in a study of T cells in women clearing cervical HPV infection (dated by TCRdb to 2017 to 2018). Libraries were built with the immunoSEQ multiplex PCR assay. As stored in TCRdb, this immuneACCESS dataset retains in-frame rearrangements with V and J assigned. A fraction of the clones does not appear; measured against another copy, unresolved V genes explain less than half of the discrepancy, and the remainder lacks a known reason. For this sample, the table gives tens of thousands of clones. 1.2% of the sample comes from the top ten. The material sequenced was blood buffy coat. Source of these receptors: a woman aged 18 to 75 with a cervical HPV16 infection that either progressed to CIN3+ or cleared (not recorded which).

Points on this clone: Read coverage stops 3 residues before the CDR3 terminus; the germline J gene supplies the remainder. The chain carries TRBV20-1 and TRBJ2-7; 11 bases agree with TRBD2. Trimming took 4 bases from V and 2 from J; bases not matched to a gene: 13. CDR3 length equals 17 residues. CDR1 is DFQATT, CDR2 SNEGSKA, per germline (reference sequence). CDR3 region: CSATPLAGGTRAYEQYF. The DNA read from the CDR3 is TGCAGTGCTACCCCTTTAGCGGGAGGGACCCGAGCCTACGAG.

As to this clone: The DNA ends 3 residues before the CDR3 does, and the rest of the CDR3 is filled in from the germline J gene. The J gene is TRBJ1-5, the V gene TRBV19; D possibly corresponds to TRBD1 (5 bases). V dropped 1 base and J dropped 7 bases, with 17 bases sitting between them. The V gene's germline CDR1 is LNHDA and CDR2 SQIVND (reference sequence). This CDR3 region has 16 residues. The covered CDR3 bases are TGTGCCAGTAGTATAGCAGGTCGGAGGGGAGGCCAGCCC. It codes for CASSIAGRRGGQP. The full CDR3 protein reads CASSIAGRRGGQPQHF.

Points on this clone: The read ends 3 residues shy of where the CDR3 ends; the end is completed using the germline J gene. The chain combines TRBV11-2 with TRBJ1-3; D gene unclear. Germline V gene sequence: CDR1 SGHAT, CDR2 FQNNGV. The germline V and J ends were trimmed by 3 bases and 7 bases, with 10 bases remaining between them. The CDR3 has 13 residues. CDR3 sequence: CASSFSQGNTIYF. The sequenced CDR3 bases are TGTGCCAGCAGCTTTTCGCAAGGGAACACC.

In regard to this clone: The CDR3 goes on 3 residues after the read ends, and that part is filled in from the germline J gene. The chain couples TRBV5-1 to TRBJ2-3; D is possibly TRBD1 (5 bases). This CDR3 region has 17 residues. Trimming removed 5 bases at V and 4 bases at J, with 23 bases between. Looked up from germline, CDR1 is SGHRS and CDR2 is YFSETQ. The CDR3 DNA, read in part, is TGCGCCAGCAGTAATATTCCGCAGGGAAAAGTCCCAGATACG. Protein product: CASSNIPQGKVPDT. The complete CDR3 sequence is CASSNIPQGKVPDTQYF. The variable domain in full, completed from reference TRBV5-1 and TRBJ2-3, reads KAGVTQTPRYLIKTRGQQVTLSCSPISGHRSVSWYQQTPGQGLQFLFEYFSETQRNKGNFPGRFSGRQFSNSRSEMNVSTLELGDSALYLCASSNIPQGKVPDTQYFGPGTRLTVL.

For this clone: The read terminates 3 residues ahead of where the CDR3 ends, so the germline J gene completes it. The chain uses TRBV7-2 and TRBJ2-4, with D unclear. V lost 3 bases and J lost 1, with 10 bases in between. Germline V gene sequence: CDR1 SGHTA, CDR2 FQGNSA. CDR3 size: 15 residues. CDR3 sequence: CASSLPLGAKNIQYF. The CDR3 bases that were read are TGTGCCAGCAGCTTGCCGCTCGGGGCCAAAAACATT.

Concerning this clone: The missing CDR3 end, 3 residues past where the read stops, is filled in from the germline J gene. The chain links TRBV6-1 to TRBJ2-5; 7 positions match TRBD1. The CDR3 totals 15 residues. Germline loops: CDR1 MNHNS, CDR2 SASEGT. CDR3 amino acids: CASSEVSTGKRTQYF. The DNA read from the CDR3 is TGTGCCAGCAGTGAAGTGTCGACAGGGAAGAGAACC.

Remarks on this clone: From the germline J gene comes the end of the CDR3, since the read stops 3 residues before it. This chain links TRBV7-3 with TRBJ2-2, with 9 bases fitting TRBD2. Germline-derived CDR1 and CDR2 are SGHTA and FQGTGA. V shed 6 bases, J shed 6 bases, and the junction held 14 bases outside the gene matches. This CDR3 has 17 residues. The CDR3 sequence is CASRDTLAGVLPGELFF. CDR3 bases read: TGTGCCAGCAGGGATACCTTAGCGGGAGTGTTGCCCGGGGAG.

Details on this clone: The CDR3 goes on 3 residues after the read ends, and that part is filled in from the germline J gene. The V call is TRBV19, the J call TRBJ2-3; TRBD2 matches 7 bases. This CDR3 is 13 amino acids long. Per germline, CDR1 LNHDA and CDR2 SQIVND (reference sequence). CDR3 residues: CASTNGGGQPQYF. The DNA read from the CDR3 is TGTGCCAGTACCAATGGGGGGGGTCAGCCG.

Of note for this clone: The read stops 3 residues short of the end of the CDR3; the missing end is completed from the germline J gene. This chain links TRBV19 with TRBJ1-1; 10 bases agree with TRBD1. Germline-derived CDR1 and CDR2 are LNHDA and SQIVND (reference sequence). The CDR3 sequence is 14 residues long. CDR3 DNA (partial): TGTGCCAGTTCAGGGACAGGGGCTTCCTACGAG. This gives the protein CASSGTGASYE. The complete CDR3 protein is CASSGTGASYEAFF. Drawing the rest from reference TRBV19 and TRBJ1-1, the complete variable domain is DGGITQSPKYLFRKEGQNVTLSCEQNLNHDAMYWYRQDPGQGLRLIYYSQIVNDFQKGDIAEGYSVSREKKESFPLTVTSAQKNPTAFYLCASSGTGASYEAFFGQGTRLTVV.

CDR3 DNA (partial): TGTGCCAGCAGCTTGGACAGGGGTTTGGTCTACGAG. Translation gives CASSLDRGLVYE. The CDR3, in full, reads CASSLDRGLVYEQYF. V usage is TRBV7-7 and J usage is TRBJ2-7; 9 bases map to TRBD1. The read falls 3 residues short of the CDR3 end, and the missing part is taken from the germline J gene. J lost 3 bases, V lost 3 bases, and 6 bases had no gene match. The CDR3 spans 15 residues. Germline-derived CDR1 and CDR2 are SSHAT and FNYEAQ (reference sequence).

Comment on this clone: The read terminates 3 residues before the CDR3 end, so the remaining end is supplied by the germline J gene. The genes are TRBV7-9 and TRBJ1-2, with D unresolved. CDR1 and CDR2 from the germline V gene are SEHNR and FQNEAQ (reference sequence). The CDR3 has 11 amino acids. CDR3: CASSSRYDYTF. Partial CDR3 DNA: TGTGCCAGCAGCTCCCGCTACGAC.

Worth noting for this clone: The read comes to an end 3 residues before the CDR3 does, leaving the germline J gene to fill in the end. The chain employs TRBV6-4 and TRBJ2-7; 11 bases fit TRBD1. The V segment lost 10 bases and the J segment 3 bases; nucleotides outside the gene matches: 5. The CDR3 has 13 residues. Germline loops: CDR1 MRHNA, CDR2 SNTAGT. The CDR3 sequence is CAIGQGADYEQYF. CDR3 DNA, as far as it was read: TGTGCCATCGGACAGGGGGCTGACTACGAG.

Comment on this clone: The read ends 3 residues before the CDR3 terminus; that terminus is restored from the germline J gene. The chain uses TRBV29-1 and TRBJ1-1; D is perhaps TRBD1 (5 bases). V lost 4 bases, J lost 7 bases, and 22 bases lay in between. The CDR3 contains 15 residues. CDR1 SQVTM and CDR2 ANQGSEA come from the germline V gene. This CDR3 is CSVVRARDNTNEAFF. Partial CDR3 DNA: TGCAGCGTTGTAAGGGCCAGGGATAACACTAATGAA.

Comment on this clone: The CDR3 end lies 3 residues beyond the end of the read and is filled in from the germline J gene. The chain employs TRBV5-1 and TRBJ2-5; a possible D gene is TRBD2 (6 bases). CDR1 SGHRS and CDR2 YFSETQ come from the germline V gene. The CDR3 is 12 amino acids. With 5 bases removed from V and 1 base from J, the gap between germline ends came to 6 bases. CDR3 bases read: TGCGCCAGCAGGGGGGGCCAAGAGACC. Translating it yields CASRGGQET. The full CDR3 protein reads CASRGGQETQYF.

The DNA read from the CDR3 is TGCAGTGCTAGTCCCCTAGCGGGGGCGGTCCAAGAGACC. This sequence encodes CSASPLAGAVQET. The complete CDR3 sequence is CSASPLAGAVQETQYF. This chain connects TRBV20-1 to TRBJ2-5; TRBD2 matches 10 bases. With the read ending 3 residues before the CDR3 end, the germline J gene is used to fill in that end. Unmatched junction bases numbered 8, after V lost 3 bases and J lost 1 base. This CDR3 region has 16 residues. Germline lookup yields CDR1 DFQATT and CDR2 SNEGSKA (reference sequence).

The CDR3 region is CAISDTGGGEQFF. Incomplete CDR3 DNA: TGTGCCATCAGTGACACAGGGGGCGGTGAG. The chain combines TRBV10-3 with TRBJ2-1; 9 bases are a match to TRBD1. The read ends 3 residues shy of where the CDR3 ends; the end is completed using the germline J gene. Germline values: CDR1 ENHRY, CDR2 SYGVKD. The CDR3 is 13 residues long. Germline trimming cut 3 bases from V and 9 bases from J; bases unmatched to any gene: 3.

As to this clone: The sequence runs out 3 residues before the end of the CDR3; the remainder is reconstructed from the germline J gene. V usage is TRBV7-9 and J usage is TRBJ1-4; D is ambiguous. V lost 5 bases and J 2 bases, leaving 9 bases between the germline ends. The CDR3 contains 14 residues. Germline V gives CDR1 SEHNR, CDR2 FQNEAQ (reference sequence). CDR3 protein: CASSPGYTNEKLFF. The sequenced part of the CDR3 DNA is TGTGCCAGCAGCCCGGGGTACACTAATGAAAAA.

For this clone: The CDR3 is cut off 3 residues early in the read; its end comes from the germline J gene. J is TRBJ1-2 and V is TRBV10-3; D perhaps matches TRBD1 (5 bases). CDR1 ENHRY and CDR2 SYGVKD come from the germline V gene. The CDR3 length is 14 residues. Trimming left V 10 bases short and J 6 bases short, with 21 bases between. Here the CDR3 reads CATHRTQQGDGYTF. CDR3 DNA, as far as it was read: TGTGCCACCCATAGGACACAACAAGGGGATGGC.

Notes on this clone: The sequenced fragment ends 3 residues before the CDR3 boundary, so the rest is inferred from the germline J gene. The chain employs TRBV29-1 and TRBJ1-1; D is possibly TRBD1 (5 bases). V gave up 6 bases and J gave up 1 base, with 9 bases separating them. Germline CDR1 is SQVTM and CDR2 is ANQGSEA. The CDR3 extends over 12 amino acids. CDR3: CSVDISNTEAFF. CDR3 DNA (partial): TGCAGCGTGGACATTTCGAACACTGAA.

Worth noting for this clone: The CDR3 goes on 3 residues after the read ends, and that part is filled in from the germline J gene. The chain links TRBV7-7 to TRBJ2-5; D assignment may be TRBD1 or TRBD2 (5 bases each). CDR3 size: 15 residues. The germline V and J ends were trimmed by 5 bases and 4 bases, with 17 bases remaining between them. Germline-derived CDR1 and CDR2 are SSHAT and FNYEAQ (reference sequence). The CDR3 is CASSEGQGEGETQYF. Partial CDR3 DNA: TGTGCCAGCAGCGAAGGGCAGGGAGAGGGAGAGACC.

Comment on this clone: Read data end 3 residues before the CDR3 end; the end is taken from the germline J gene. The rearrangement uses TRBV19 and TRBJ2-2; TRBD1 matches at 10 bases. The CDR3 is 15 residues long. Trimming took 5 bases from V and 6 from J; bases not matched to a gene: 6. Germline CDR1 reads LNHDA; CDR2 reads SQIVND (reference sequence). The part of the CDR3 DNA that was read is TGTGCCAGTAGTTCCCGGGACAGGGGACCCGGGGAG. This translates into CASSSRDRGPGE. The entire CDR3 protein reads CASSSRDRGPGELFF.

To note about this clone: From the germline J gene comes the end of the CDR3, since the read stops 3 residues before it. The chain combines TRBV18 with TRBJ1-1, with unresolved D. CDR1 and CDR2 from the germline V gene are KGHSH and LQKENI. The CDR3 is 17 amino acids. The CDR3 loop is CASSPPLTSREWNEAFF. The DNA read from the CDR3 is TGTGCCAGCTCACCACCCCTGACTAGCCGGGAGTGGAATGAG.

About this clone: The CDR3 is cut off 3 residues early in the read; its end comes from the germline J gene. The chain uses TRBV19 and TRBJ2-1; 7 bases match TRBD1. V lost 6 bases to trimming and J lost 4 bases; unmatched junction nucleotides: 12. The CDR3 loop spans 16 amino acids. Germline V gives CDR1 LNHDA, CDR2 SQIVND (reference sequence). The CDR3 here is CASRSKLGTDYNEQFF. Partial CDR3 DNA: TGTGCCAGTAGGTCTAAGCTCGGGACAGATTACAATGAG.

Of note for this clone: With the read ending 3 residues before the CDR3 end, the germline J gene is used to fill in that end. V and J are TRBV4-2 and TRBJ2-7; TRBD2 is a possible D gene (5 bases). CDR3 length: 15 residues. CDR1 is LGHNA and CDR2 is YNFKEQ in the germline V gene. The V and J ends lost 1 base and 2 bases respectively, with 12 bases between them. The CDR3 here is CASSQVRASTYEQYF. The part of the CDR3 DNA that was read is TGTGCCAGCAGCCAAGTGAGGGCGTCAACCTACGAG.

Partial CDR3 DNA: TGTGCCAGTTCTCACGGGACTAGCGGGACCTACGAG. Its protein product is CASSHGTSGTYE. The entire CDR3 protein is CASSHGTSGTYEQYF. The chain is built from TRBV6-2 or TRBV6-3 and TRBJ2-7; TRBD2 matches at 13 bases. The read comes to an end 3 residues before the CDR3 does, leaving the germline J gene to fill in the end. Germline CDR1 and CDR2: MNHEY and SVGEGT. CDR3 length: 15 residues. With 9 bases clipped from V and 2 bases from J, the junction kept 7 bases outside the gene matches.

For this clone: The read ends 3 residues early relative to the CDR3; the germline J gene fills the gap. V and J are TRBV7-7 and TRBJ1-2, with a weak D call TRBD1 (5 bases). Per the germline V gene, CDR1 is SSHAT and CDR2 is FNYEAQ (reference sequence). The CDR3 is made up of 15 amino acids. CDR3 amino acids: CASSLAGGGGYDYTF. CDR3 DNA (partial): TGTGCCAGCAGCCTCGCGGGGGGAGGCGGCTACGAC.

Details on this clone: Read sequence stops 3 residues before the CDR3 end, and the germline J gene provides the missing end. The rearrangement links TRBV18 to TRBJ1-5; TRBD1 matches at 8 bases. Losses at the gene ends were 5 bases for V and 4 bases for J; bases not matched to a gene: 1. The germline CDR1 and CDR2 sequences are KGHSH and LQKENI. CDR3 length equals 13 residues. This CDR3 is CASSDRGNQPQHF. CDR3 bases read: TGTGCCAGCTCAGACAGGGGTAATCAGCCC.

Concerning this clone itself: The read halts 3 residues ahead of the CDR3 end, with the missing end drawn from the germline J gene. The chain recombines TRBV5-1 with TRBJ1-2, with TRBD1 as a possible D gene (5 bases). Germline CDR1 and CDR2: SGHRS and YFSETQ. V gave up 2 bases and J gave up 4 bases, with 12 bases separating them. This CDR3 comprises 14 residues. CDR3 DNA, as far as it was read: TGCGCCAGCAGCTTTCCAGGGAATAGCTATGGC. Its protein is CASSFPGNSYG. The whole CDR3 sequence reads CASSFPGNSYGYTF.

Comments on this clone: The sequence runs out 3 residues before the end of the CDR3; the remainder is reconstructed from the germline J gene. The rearrangement links TRBV29-1 to TRBJ2-7, with D unresolved. V gave up 7 bases and J gave up 0 bases, with 10 bases separating them. Germline CDR1 SQVTM, CDR2 ANQGSEA. The CDR3 covers 12 residues. The covered CDR3 bases are TGCAGCGCCTCGACACTCTCCTACGAG. Translated: CSASTLSYE. The complete CDR3 reads CSASTLSYEQYF.

Regarding this clone: The CDR3 is cut off 3 residues early in the read; its end comes from the germline J gene. J is TRBJ1-4 and V is TRBV5-1; no definite D call. This CDR3 contains 14 residues. Germline V gene lookup returns CDR1 SGHRS and CDR2 YFSETQ. V lost 4 bases and J 7 bases, leaving 14 bases between the germline ends. The CDR3 bases that were read are TGCGCCAGCAGCCCAGCGGGTAGGCCTGAAAAA. Amino acids: CASSPAGRPEK. The CDR3 in its entirety is CASSPAGRPEKLFF. The whole variable domain, filled in from reference TRBV5-1 and TRBJ1-4, reads KAGVTQTPRYLIKTRGQQVTLSCSPISGHRSVSWYQQTPGQGLQFLFEYFSETQRNKGNFPGRFSGRQFSNSRSEMNVSTLELGDSALYLCASSPAGRPEKLFFGSGTQLSVL.

As regards this clone: The read terminates 3 residues ahead of where the CDR3 ends, so the germline J gene completes it. The rearrangement joins TRBV19 to TRBJ2-7; perhaps TRBD2 as D (6 bases). CDR1 is LNHDA, CDR2 SQIVND, per germline (reference sequence). V lost 3 bases, J lost 1 base, and 13 bases lay in between. This CDR3 is built from 15 residues. The covered CDR3 bases are TGTGCCAGTAGTATTCCCGGGACTCTATCCTACGAG. It translates to CASSIPGTLSYE. The whole CDR3 region reads CASSIPGTLSYEQYF. The whole variable domain, filled in from reference TRBV19 and TRBJ2-7, reads DGGITQSPKYLFRKEGQNVTLSCEQNLNHDAMYWYRQDPGQGLRLIYYSQIVNDFQKGDIAEGYSVSREKKESFPLTVTSAQKNPTAFYLCASSIPGTLSYEQYFGPGTRLTVT.

On this clone itself: The sequenced fragment ends 3 residues before the CDR3 boundary, so the rest is inferred from the germline J gene. V is TRBV6-1 and J is TRBJ1-5; D may be TRBD1 (6 bases). Germline V gives CDR1 MNHNS, CDR2 SASEGT. This CDR3 is 15 amino acids long. With 4 bases removed from V and 0 bases from J, the gap between germline ends came to 10 bases. CDR3 DNA, as far as it was read: TGTGCCAGCAGTGCCGGGACAACTAGCAATCAGCCC. Translation gives CASSAGTTSNQP. The full CDR3 sequence reads CASSAGTTSNQPQHF.